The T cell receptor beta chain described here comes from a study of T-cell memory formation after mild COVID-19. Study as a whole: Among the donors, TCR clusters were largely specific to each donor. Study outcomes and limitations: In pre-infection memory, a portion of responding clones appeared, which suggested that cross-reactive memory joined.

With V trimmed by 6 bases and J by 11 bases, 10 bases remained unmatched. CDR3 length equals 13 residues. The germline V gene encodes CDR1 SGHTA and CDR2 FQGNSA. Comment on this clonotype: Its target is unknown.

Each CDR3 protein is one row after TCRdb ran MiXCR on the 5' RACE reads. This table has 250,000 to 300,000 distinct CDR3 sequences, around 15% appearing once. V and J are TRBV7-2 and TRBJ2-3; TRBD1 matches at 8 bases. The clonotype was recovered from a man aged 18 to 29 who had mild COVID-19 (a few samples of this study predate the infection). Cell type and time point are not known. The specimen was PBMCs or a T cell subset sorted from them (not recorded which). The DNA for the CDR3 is TGTGCCAGCAGTCCGACCTGGACAGGGAGGCAGTATTTT. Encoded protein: CASSPTWTGRQYF.